This TCR beta chain was retrieved from a study of control samples from healthy donors and cancer patients. CDR1 is KGHDR and CDR2 is SFDVKD in the germline V gene. Trimming cost V 2 bases and J 6 bases, with 9 bases left between them. This CDR3 is 13 amino acids long. This clone appeared a single time. Only in-frame clones appear in the TCRdb table, and some are missing; sequencing was by immunoSEQ multiplex PCR. The sample includes around 200,000 clones, over 85% of them seen just once. This chain links TRBV24-1 with TRBJ1-1; D remains ambiguous. The source material was blood. The receptor was isolated from a man between 18 and 29 years old in good health. The CDR3 DNA is TGTGCCACCAGTGATTGGAGAGGCGCTGAAGCTTTCTTT. Its translation: CATSDWRGAEAFF.